The 3 T cell receptor beta chains given below trace back to one sample, sequenced in a study of cytomegalovirus exposure and HLA in healthy donors. 13 Jbeta primers and 60 Vbeta primers were used for the PCR. TCRdb's copy holds only in-frame clones and misses some; the assay was immunoSEQ multiplex PCR. Altogether fewer than 200,000 clones are present, about four fifths being singletons, with the ten largest covering 2.5% to 3%. Sequenced input: PBMCs. The source of these receptors is a female donor in good health and CMV-seronegative.

This chain links TRBV12-5 with TRBJ2-5; the D is unclear. V was pared by 5 bases and J by 5 bases, with 18 bases between. CDR3 length equals 15 residues. CDR1 LGHNT and CDR2 FRNRAP come from the germline V gene. CDR3 in amino acids: CASGASSVPRETQYF. The CDR3 DNA is TGTGCTAGTGGTGCCTCATCTGTTCCTAGGGAGACCCAGTACTTC.

V is TRBV4-3 and J is TRBJ2-7; weak D call: TRBD2 (6 bases). Germline CDR1 reads LGHNA; CDR2 reads YSLEER. V was trimmed by 2 bases and J by 3 bases, leaving 8 bases between them. There are 13 residues in the CDR3. The CDR3 DNA is TGCGCCAGCAGCCAAACGACTAGCTACGAGCAGTACTTC. Translating gives CASSQTTSYEQYF.

This chain links TRBV6-1 with TRBJ1-2, with 7 bases identical to TRBD1. Germline V gene data show CDR1 as MNHNS and CDR2 as SASEGT. The CDR3 sequence is 12 residues long. Trimming took 9 bases from V and 6 from J; bases not matched to a gene: 7. The CDR3 spells CASTGVLDGYTF. In DNA, the CDR3 is TGTGCCAGTACAGGGGTTTTAGATGGCTACACCTTC.